This T cell receptor beta chain came from a study of shared clonotypes between healthy human individuals. Across the whole study: The composition of the donors was a couple of women and a few men aged 18 to 49. General study findings and limits: Few donors restricted represented genetic and exposure-history diversity. Shared across several donors were about 4.6% of the naive CD4 clonotypes.

For this clone: Antigen: not known.

The J segment lost 0 bases and the V segment lost 8 bases, leaving 9 bases of the junction unmatched. This CDR3 region has 15 residues. Germline lookup yields CDR1 MDHEN and CDR2 SYDVKM. Profiling relied on immunoSEQ multiplex PCR, and the TCRdb table lists in-frame clones only, not all of them. The sample carries fewer than 850,000 clones, approximately 97% recorded once. The naive CD8 subset, CD45RO-negative cells positively selected for CCR7, excluded terminally differentiated effector memory CD45RA+ cells. The sequenced sample consisted of naive CD8+ T cells sorted from blood. The sequence came from a man under 40 in good health. This rearrangement joins TRBV28 to TRBJ2-7; 8 nucleotides agree with TRBD2. CDR3 sequence (DNA): TGTGCCAGCTTGACCCGCGGGAGGAACTCCTACGAGCAGTACTTC. Its protein is CASLTRGRNSYEQYF. The full variable domain, its missing parts supplied by reference TRBV28 and TRBJ2-7, is DVKVTQSSRYLVKRTGEKVFLECVQDMDHENMFWYRQDPGLGLRLIYFSYDVKMKEKGDIPEGYSVSREKKERFSLILESASTNQTSMYLCASLTRGRNSYEQYFGPGTRLTVT.